This T cell receptor (beta chain) is from a study of OX40 agonist ivuxolimab in advanced cancers. General study results and limits: Mean expanded clone counts were higher in CD8+ than CD4+ T cells. With doses of 0.1 to 3.0 mg/kg, CD4+ and CD8+ blood T cells had undergone clonal expansion by week 6.

Sequenced by immunoSEQ multiplex PCR; TCRdb stores in-frame clones only, minus some. The table shows roughly 40,000 clones, with roughly four fifths occurring only once. CDR1 and CDR2 from the germline V gene are LNHDA and SQIVND (reference sequence). V dropped 3 bases and J dropped 3 bases, with 10 bases sitting between them. This CDR3 region has 14 residues. Note on this clone: Antigen unknown.

The sequence came from an adult with an advanced solid tumor such as melanoma, head and neck, liver or kidney cancer. The rearrangement joins TRBV19 to TRBJ2-3; tentative D call: TRBD1 (5 bases). Sequencing was performed on CD4+ or CD8+ T cells sorted from blood, taken in a trial of the OX40 agonist ivuxolimab. CDR3 region: CASSIDRGTDTQYF. As DNA, the CDR3 is TGTGCCAGTAGTATCGACAGAGGAACAGATACGCAGTATTTT.